One and the same sample provided the 9 T cell receptor beta chains below, sequenced in a study of Ad26.COV2.S vaccination and SARS-CoV-2 variants. Sequencing used immunoSEQ multiplex PCR; TCRdb keeps in-frame clones, though not all of them. The sample contains around 250,000 clones, around 87% of which appear only once. Described treatment: around 19 received Ad26.COV2.S at low or high dose, single or two shots; roughly 5 received placebo; per-sample allocation not given. Day 63 following the first vaccine or placebo injection was when the samples were taken. The sequencing here drew on peripheral blood, taken in a trial of Ad26.COV2.S vaccine versus placebo. The receptors stem from a person aged 18-60 years who received the Ad26.COV2.S COVID-19 vaccine or a placebo.

The rearrangement uses TRBV30 and TRBJ1-2; no clear D gene. This CDR3 contains 13 residues. Germline V CDR1 and CDR2: GTSNPN, SVGIG (reference sequence). With 3 bases removed from V and 8 bases from J, the gap between germline ends came to 16 bases. CDR3 protein: CAWRIQLSQGYTF. DNA for the CDR3: TGTGCCTGGAGGATACAGTTATCACAGGGCTACACCTTC.

The rearrangement joins TRBV7-3 to TRBJ2-1; no clear D gene. CDR1 and CDR2 from the germline V gene are SGHTA and FQGTGA. V was cut by 0 bases and J by 7 bases, with 16 bases left in between. This CDR3 region has 16 residues. This CDR3 is CASSLTGNIGLNEQFF. In DNA, the CDR3 is TGTGCCAGCAGCTTAACGGGTAACATCGGGTTAAATGAGCAGTTCTTC.

The chain recombines TRBV6-5 with TRBJ2-7; TRBD1 might be the D (5 bases). V was shortened by 0 bases and J by 5 bases, with 11 bases between the two germline ends. This CDR3 contains 14 residues. CDR1 MNHEY and CDR2 SVGAGI come from the germline V gene. CDR3: CASSYSLGANEQYF. The CDR3 region has the DNA TGTGCCAGCAGTTACTCTCTAGGGGCAAACGAGCAGTACTTC.

This chain connects TRBV12-5 to TRBJ1-2, with 9 bases aligning to TRBD1. The CDR3 totals 18 residues. Trimming removed 4 bases from V and 6 bases from J; junction bases left unmatched: 18. Germline values: CDR1 LGHNT, CDR2 FRNRAP. This chain's CDR3 is CASGSTTGGGPADDGYTF. CDR3 sequence (DNA): TGTGCTAGTGGTTCCACCACAGGGGGCGGACCCGCTGATGATGGCTACACCTTC.

This sequence joins TRBV18 and TRBJ1-4; no reliable D call. The length of the CDR3 is 15 residues. CDR1 is KGHSH and CDR2 is LQKENI in the germline V gene. V dropped 1 base and J dropped 3 bases, with 9 bases sitting between them. CDR3 residues: CASSPQEMSNEKLFF. DNA of the CDR3: TGTGCCAGCTCACCACAGGAAATGTCTAATGAAAAACTGTTTTTT. The whole variable domain, remainder taken from reference TRBV18 and TRBJ1-4, is NAGVMQNPRHLVRRRGQEARLRCSPMKGHSHVYWYRQLPEEGLKFMVYLQKENIIDESGMPKERFSAEFPKEGPSILRIQQVVRGDSAAYFCASSPQEMSNEKLFFGSGTQLSVL.

This clone was recorded only once. This rearrangement joins TRBV10-3 to TRBJ1-2; D is unclear. V lost 3 bases, J lost 4 bases, and 15 bases lay in between. Germline lookup yields CDR1 ENHRY and CDR2 SYGVKD. This CDR3 is built from 15 residues. CDR3 residues: CAISEGGKSSYGYTF. As DNA, the CDR3 is TGTGCCATCAGTGAAGGCGGGAAGAGTAGCTATGGCTACACCTTC.

The rearrangement links TRBV7-9 to TRBJ2-7; D unclear. The ends were cut back, 4 bases at V and 3 bases at J, with 10 bases in the middle. This CDR3 has 13 residues. Germline V gene data show CDR1 as SEHNR and CDR2 as FQNEAQ (reference sequence). DNA for the CDR3: TGTGCCAGCAGCTCGACTTGGGACTACGAGCAGTACTTC. Translated: CASSSTWDYEQYF.

V usage is TRBV18 and J usage is TRBJ1-2; D is unresolved. Germline CDR1 KGHSH, CDR2 LQKENI. This CDR3 contains 15 residues. V was trimmed by 2 bases and J by 5 bases, leaving 15 bases between them. The CDR3 region is CASSPSSDNWYGYTF. CDR3 in DNA: TGTGCCAGCTCACCAAGCTCAGATAATTGGTATGGCTACACCTTC.

This chain connects TRBV28 to TRBJ1-1, with D possibly being TRBD1 (6 bases). CDR3 length: 15 residues. Germline V gene lookup returns CDR1 MDHEN and CDR2 SYDVKM. V was shortened by 1 base and J by 4 bases, with 13 bases between the two germline ends. The CDR3 loop is CASSLSQGMGTEAFF. The CDR3 region has the DNA TGTGCCAGCAGTTTATCACAGGGAATGGGCACTGAAGCTTTCTTT.